This note documents a single TCR beta chain sequence. Antigen specificity is unknown. Trimming shortened V by 6 bases and J by 2 bases, and 11 bases separated the two germline ends. The CDR3 is 13 amino acids. In germline, CDR1 is MDHEN, CDR2 SYDVKM. The repertoire was sequenced with immunoSEQ multiplex PCR; TCRdb's copy has only in-frame clones and lacks some. The data show 95,000 to 100,000 clones, approximately 85% seen once. The data belong to a study of graft-versus-host responses after intestinal transplantation. Overall study: Transplantation in recipients was multivisceral, liver-intestinal, or isolated intestinal. Uniformly, recipients were administered anti-thymocyte globulin induction with subsequent tacrolimus and steroids for roughly three years.

Study-level findings and limits: GvH clonotypes were identified within recipient marrow, with a subset emerging first in ileum or blood. Maximum circulating GvH clone levels tracked with early post-transplant HvG decreases.

Here the sequenced sample was PBMCs, taken 255 days after intestinal transplant. The chain has TRBV28 and TRBJ2-7; unclear D gene. The receptor was isolated from a human patient who received an intestinal transplant, so some T cells may come from the graft donor. The CDR3 loop reads CASSHGQAYEQYF. The CDR3 region has the DNA TGTGCCAGCAGCCACGGGCAAGCCTACGAGCAGTACTTC.